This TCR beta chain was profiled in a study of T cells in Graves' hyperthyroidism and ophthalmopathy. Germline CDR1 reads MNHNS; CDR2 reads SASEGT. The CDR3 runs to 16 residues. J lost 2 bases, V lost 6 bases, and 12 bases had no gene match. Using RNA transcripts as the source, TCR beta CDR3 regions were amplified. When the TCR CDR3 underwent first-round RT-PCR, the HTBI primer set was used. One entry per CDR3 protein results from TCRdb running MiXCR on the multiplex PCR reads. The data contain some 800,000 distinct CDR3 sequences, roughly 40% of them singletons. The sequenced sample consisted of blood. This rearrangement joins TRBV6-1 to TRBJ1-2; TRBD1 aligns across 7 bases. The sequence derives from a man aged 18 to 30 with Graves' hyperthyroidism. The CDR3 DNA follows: TGTGCCAGCAGCCCCCTGGTGACAGGGATAAACTATGGCTACACCTTC. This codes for CASSPLVTGINYGYTF.